The 3 T cell receptor beta chains below all came from one sample that was sequenced in a study of CD8+ T cells in alopecia areata. RNA extraction was followed by reverse transcription into cDNA, which acted as the sequencing template. Assay used: immunoSEQ multiplex PCR; TCRdb lists only in-frame clones, some missing. The table records some 110,000 clones, around 61% of them present only once. Specimen: CD4+ T cells sorted from blood. The receptors here all came from a human donor in good health.

The chain's CDR3 is CASSRQTGRGSPLHF. The DNA of the CDR3 is TGTGCCAGCAGCCGGCAGACAGGGCGCGGTTCACCCCTCCACTTT. The chain recombines TRBV14 with TRBJ1-6; 7 bases fit TRBD1. The CDR3 is 15 amino acids. The germline CDR1 and CDR2 sequences are SGHDN and FVKESK. The V segment lost 4 bases and the J segment 9 bases; nucleotides outside the gene matches: 9. Filled out from reference TRBV14 and TRBJ1-6, the complete variable domain reads EAGVTQFPSHSVIEKGQTVTLRCDPISGHDNLYWYRRVMGKEIKFLLHFVKESKQDESGMPNNRFLAERTGGTYSTLKVQPAELEDSGVYFCASSRQTGRGSPLHFGNGTRLTVT.

The rearrangement uses TRBV5-1 and TRBJ1-4; TRBD1 is a possible D gene (5 bases). CDR3 length: 14 residues. V lost 3 bases and J lost 6, with 12 bases in between. From germline, CDR1 is SGHRS and CDR2 YFSETQ. DNA of the CDR3: TGCGCCAGCAGCTCCAGGGCGTTGGATGAAAAACTGTTTTTT. Translating it yields CASSSRALDEKLFF.

This clone turned up a few times. This chain connects TRBV2 to TRBJ1-1; D gene ambiguous. CDR1 is SNHLY, CDR2 FYNNEI, per germline. Trimming removed 5 bases from V and 1 base from J, with 8 bases in between. This CDR3 is built from 13 residues. The CDR3 reads CASSPRENTEAFF. CDR3 sequence (DNA): TGTGCCAGCAGTCCGAGGGAGAACACTGAAGCTTTCTTT.